These T cell receptor beta chains were read from a single sample in a study of T cell responses to AZD1222 COVID-19 vaccine. Sequencing was performed with immunoSEQ multiplex PCR; in TCRdb, only in-frame clones are kept and a portion is missing. The sample shows about 130,000 clones, 70% to 90% of them seen only once. Specimen: peripheral blood, collected on day 0 of AZD1222 vaccination. These receptor sequences come from an adult in good health. The CDR3 runs from the conserved cysteine through the conserved F or W.

V,length,CDR3
TRBV19,12,CASSSGAGPQYF
TRBV19,14,CASSRGQMGTEAFF
TRBV10-1,16,CASSETKTGGDNEQFF
TRBV18,15,CASSPSLAGDYEQYF
TRBV7-9,13,CASSLGGNYGYTF
TRBV6-2/TRBV6-3,11,CASSYLGEQYF
TRBV30,15,CAWIGRGQGYNEQFF
TRBV3-1/TRBV3-2,13,CASSPGFYNEQFF
TRBV11-2,13,CASSSDMPGTIYF
TRBV28,13,CASSQIQNYGYTF
TRBV19,15,CATRTGARSNQPQHF
TRBV15,16,CATSREARGASETQYF
TRBV15,16,CATSTRTLGGVDEAFF
TRBV28,14,CASRSTGPDTEAFF
TRBV28,14,CASSPVRDHYEQYF
TRBV28,15,CASIDRGSRNSPLHF
TRBV7-2,15,CASSLSGGSWSPLHF
TRBV3-1/TRBV3-2,16,CASSQDNAGPVREQYF
TRBV7-9,14,CASSRTSGGYEQYF
TRBV7-8,17,CASSLTPGPSGGYEQYF
TRBV10-2,14,CASTTGASGNTIYF
TRBV6-5,15,CASSYQAGGQDTQYF
TRBV7-9,14,CASSLALAVYGYTF
TRBV5-4,16,CASSLGGATGNQPQHF
TRBV27,16,CASSFRDPSWGDGYTF
TRBV5-1,16,CASSLARGGWTDEQYF
TRBV3-1/TRBV3-2,14,CASSQALSYNEQFF
TRBV5-1,16,CASSSGGGSTNTEAFF
TRBV6-5,14,CASSPASPYSPLHF
TRBV5-1,14,CASSLSGANQPQHF
TRBV5-1,16,CASSSNPGQGSSEQYF
TRBV6-5,14,CASSLIAGGDTQYF
TRBV11-2,15,CASSPEGQGGNTIYF
TRBV6-5,13,CAASSEPNTEAFF
TRBV18,13,CASSPQKNTEAFF
TRBV30,11,CAWSVAQGYTF
TRBV27,15,CASSGAGADKNIQYF
TRBV10-3,14,CAISDVGTYNEQFF
TRBV14,12,CASSANPQKAFF
TRBV3-1/TRBV3-2,14,CASSTRQGSDTQYF
TRBV30,13,CAWSVDALYEAFF
TRBV7-2,14,CASSYHRVPGELFF
TRBV28,17,CASSPDAGTTGGETQYF
TRBV19,15,CASSGSSGPNSPLHF
TRBV4-2,15,CASSRTTGMDTEAFF
TRBV20-1,11,CSARYRVGAFF
TRBV10-3,11,CAIRELTEAFF
TRBV6-2/TRBV6-3,15,CASSYALAGYNEQFF
TRBV5-1,15,CASSLGQGGLSPQHF
TRBV28,15,CASSMPGQGLEKLFF
TRBV18,15,CASSPFPTDPETQYF
TRBV11-2,14,CASSFSGTDYEQYF
TRBV2,15,CASTPGQIAGNTIYF
TRBV3-1/TRBV3-2,12,CASSHRRDEQFF
TRBV6-1,14,CASSEELRGTEAFF